The rows below give T cell receptor beta chains drawn from one sample of a study of tumour-infiltrating T cells in Burkitt lymphoma. Method: immunoSEQ multiplex PCR; TCRdb's copy keeps in-frame clones and lacks some. The repertoire has some 3,500 clones, 13% of them found once; the top ten carry more than 7.5%. The sequencing sample was made of tumor tissue. Receptor source: a human donor with Burkitt lymphoma. CDR3s include the opening cysteine and the closing phenylalanine or tryptophan. Each record gives: J gene, D gene, clone size, V gene, CDR3 protein, CDR3 DNA. A D gene is named only where the DNA matches it firmly. The listing skips clone size in some rows; elsewhere it reads once, few, many or a size class.

TRBJ1-4 NA NA TRBV13 CASSFSTRTNEKLFF TGTGCCAGCAGCTTTTCGACTAGAACTAATGAAAAACTGTTTTTT
TRBJ1-1 TRBD1 few TRBV7-2 CASSLGTGIEAFF TGTGCCAGCAGCCTTGGGACAGGGATTGAAGCTTTCTTT
TRBJ2-2 NA NA TRBV18 CASSPYSNTGELFF TGTGCCAGCTCACCGTACAGCAACACCGGGGAGCTGTTTTTT
TRBJ2-5 NA few TRBV14 CASSPAGGGTQYF TGTGCCAGCAGCCCCGCGGGCGGAGGAACCCAGTACTTC
TRBJ2-3 NA NA TRBV9 CASSFQGTGDTQYF TGTGCCAGCAGCTTCCAGGGGACCGGAGATACGCAGTATTTT
TRBJ1-1 NA NA TRBV9 CASSVPNTEAFF TGTGCCAGCAGCGTACCGAACACTGAAGCTTTCTTT
TRBJ2-1 NA NA TRBV7-9 CASSLAGIGEFF TGTGCCAGCAGCTTAGCGGGCATCGGGGAGTTCTTC
TRBJ2-1 TRBD2 NA TRBV7-2 CASSSMTSSNEQFF TGTGCCAGCAGCTCCATGACTAGCAGCAATGAGCAGTTCTTC
TRBJ2-4 NA NA TRBV7-2 CASSLVLVGDIQYF TGTGCCAGCAGCTTAGTTTTGGTTGGGGACATTCAGTACTTC
TRBJ2-1 NA few TRBV14 CASSQDWGSSPVNNEQFF TGTGCCAGCAGCCAAGATTGGGGTTCGAGCCCGGTTAACAATGAGCAGTTCTTC
TRBJ2-4 NA few TRBV4-1 CASSQDRSHIQYF TGCGCCAGCAGCCAAGATCGTAGCCACATTCAGTACTTC
TRBJ2-3 NA NA TRBV10-3 CAISEAITDTQYF TGTGCCATCAGTGAGGCCATCACAGATACGCAGTATTTT
TRBJ2-5 NA few TRBV9 CASSGIQETQYF TGTGCCAGCAGCGGAATACAAGAGACCCAGTACTTC